This T cell receptor beta chain is from a study of CXCR3-negative and CXCR3-positive naive CD8 T cells. Points from the study as a whole: Unlike memory cells, which differed, naive CXCR3-negative and CXCR3-positive cells had similar TRBV-TRBJ usage. Similarly elevated diversity marked both naive subsets, with memory CD8+ cells showing far lower diversity. CXCR3-positive naive cells had more hydrophobic TRB CDR3s than CXCR3-negative naive cells.

Sorts that each held 300,000 cells were run in triplicate for every CD8+ T cell subset. This clonotype is classed as medium-sized (0.01 to 0.1%) by frequency. Its antigen is unknown. Via 5' RACE with UMI labels, TRB cDNA libraries were prepared. TCRdb reprocessed the 5' RACE reads; each CDR3 protein has one entry and no DNA is given. The specimen's table records approximately 8,100 distinct CDR3 sequences. Germline CDR1 is DFQATT and CDR2 is SNEGSKA (reference sequence). This CDR3 is built from 14 residues. What was sequenced was naive CXCR3- CD8+ T cells from blood. Subset given: CD45RO-CCR7+CD27+CD95- naive CD8+ T cells lacking CXCR3 (TNR3-). The TCR was taken from a human donor in good health. Some clones in this sample may be carry-over from other donors' samples. V usage is TRBV20-1 and J usage is TRBJ2-7; the TCRdb D gene call, TRBD2, has no DNA to confirm it. The CDR3: CSARGTSGTYEQYF.